Sequencing of this T cell receptor beta chain was carried out in a study of blood T cell repertoires in COVID-19. For the study at large: The United States, Italy and Spain were the sources of the acute and convalescent COVID-19 samples. Sources were T cells, B-cell-depleted T cells, or PBMCs; the material itself was cDNA or gDNA.

Original processing notes: How many nucleated cells were present was estimated from reference gene primer amplification. Method: immunoSEQ multiplex PCR; TCRdb's copy keeps in-frame clones and lacks some. The DNA was the basis for D and trimming; V, J and clone size are from that table. Of about 170,000 clones listed, around three quarters are singletons. Looked up from germline, CDR1 is LNHDA and CDR2 is SQIVND (reference sequence). Unmatched junction bases numbered 11, after V lost 7 bases and J lost 5 bases. This CDR3 is built from 15 residues. Sequencing used peripheral blood. This TCR was recovered from a man between 60 and 70 years old with acute or convalescent COVID-19. The chain combines TRBV19 with TRBJ2-5, with 9 positions matching TRBD1. CDR3 nucleotides: TGTGCCAGTACCGCTAACACAGGGGGCGGTGAGACCCAGTACTTC. Its translation: CASTANTGGGETQYF. The complete variable domain, with remaining parts taken from reference TRBV19 and TRBJ2-5, reads DGGITQSPKYLFRKEGQNVTLSCEQNLNHDAMYWYRQDPGQGLRLIYYSQIVNDFQKGDIAEGYSVSREKKESFPLTVTSAQKNPTAFYLCASTANTGGGETQYFGPGTRLLVL.